This T cell receptor (beta chain) is drawn from a study of T cells in Graves' hyperthyroidism and ophthalmopathy. Whole-study findings and limits: Most thyroid clonotypes expanded above 0.001 were also detected in blood.

In regard to this clonotype: The target antigen is unknown.

The germline V gene encodes CDR1 LNHDA and CDR2 SQIVND (reference sequence). CDR3 length equals 13 residues. The ends were cut back, 4 bases at V and 5 bases at J, with 12 bases in the middle. There were TCR beta CDR3 regions amplified from RNA transcripts. When the TCR CDR3 underwent first-round RT-PCR, the HTBI primer set was used. Via MiXCR, TCRdb re-called the multiplex PCR reads, giving one row per CDR3 protein. The sample lists approximately 370,000 distinct CDR3 sequences, about a sixth occurring once. This clonotype originated in a young woman with Graves' hyperthyroidism that later progressed to Graves' ophthalmopathy. What was sequenced was blood. The chain employs TRBV19 and TRBJ2-7, with D hard to call. CDR3 nucleotide sequence: TGTGCCAGTAGTAGGGTATATAGCCACGAGCAGTACTTC. Encoded protein: CASSRVYSHEQYF.